These 21 T cell receptor beta chains were sequenced from one sample in a study of blood T cell repertoires in COVID-19. The assay was immunoSEQ multiplex PCR, and TCRdb's table has in-frame clones only and misses some. The sample has 98,000 or so clones, 87% seen once. The sequencing sample was made of peripheral blood. These receptors all come from a man aged 50-60 years with acute or convalescent COVID-19.

V and J are TRBV5-6 and TRBJ2-1; the D is unclear. The CDR3 spans 17 residues. Trimming cost V 2 bases and J 0 bases, with 15 bases left between them. CDR1 SGHDT and CDR2 YYEEEE come from the germline V gene. The DNA of the CDR3 is TGTGCCAGCAGCTTACTCCCATCGGGTACCTCCTACAATGAGCAGTTCTTC. This codes for CASSLLPSGTSYNEQFF.

The chain carries TRBV5-1 and TRBJ2-1; 7 nucleotides agree with TRBD2. This CDR3 contains 15 residues. V was clipped by 4 bases and J by 4 bases; unmatched bases: 8. Germline V gives CDR1 SGHRS, CDR2 YFSETQ. CDR3 in amino acids: CASSLSLAVYNEQFF. The CDR3 DNA reads TGCGCCAGCAGCCTATCCCTAGCGGTTTACAATGAGCAGTTCTTC.

As concerns this clone: This sample includes further DNA sequences coding for the same CDR3. The chain links TRBV2 to TRBJ2-1, with D maybe TRBD2 (5 bases). The CDR3 runs to 12 residues. The V end lost 6 bases, the J end lost 4 bases, and 7 bases lay between the germline ends. Germline V gene lookup returns CDR1 SNHLY and CDR2 FYNNEI. CDR3 nucleotides: TGTGCCAGCAGGGACTCTTACAATGAGCAGTTCTTC. Its translation: CASRDSYNEQFF.

This clone was detected only once. The V gene is TRBV10-1, the J gene TRBJ1-1; TRBD1 agrees at 10 bases. Germline CDR1 is WNHNN and CDR2 is SYGVQD (reference sequence). The CDR3 is 13 residues long. Unmatched junction bases numbered 2, after V lost 5 bases and J lost 5 bases. This chain's CDR3 is CASSPGQGTEAFF. CDR3 nucleotide sequence: TGCGCCAGCAGTCCGGGACAGGGGACTGAAGCTTTCTTT.

The chain links TRBV28 to TRBJ2-3; 8 bases align to TRBD2. From germline, CDR1 is MDHEN and CDR2 SYDVKM. This CDR3 region has 15 residues. Germline trimming cut 1 base from V and 2 bases from J; bases unmatched to any gene: 2. CDR3 DNA: TGTGCCAGCAGTTTATTAGCGGGGCCCACAGATACGCAGTATTTT. Translation gives CASSLLAGPTDTQYF.

The chain has TRBV20-1 and TRBJ1-2, with no clear D. Trimming removed 6 bases from V and 6 bases from J, with 11 bases in between. The CDR3 covers 11 residues. Germline values: CDR1 DFQATT, CDR2 SNEGSKA (reference sequence). CDR3 region: CSAQRRDGYTF. Here the CDR3 DNA reads TGCAGTGCCCAGCGCCGCGATGGCTACACCTTC.

The V call is TRBV2, the J call TRBJ2-7; 7 bases map to TRBD2. The CDR3 length is 13 residues. V lost 8 bases and J lost 2; bases outside the gene matches: 6. Germline-derived CDR1 and CDR2 are SNHLY and FYNNEI. The CDR3 spells CASGRESAYEQYF. The CDR3 DNA reads TGTGCCAGCGGGCGGGAGAGCGCCTACGAGCAGTACTTC.

This clone turned up a few times. This rearrangement joins TRBV19 to TRBJ1-1, with D unresolved. Germline lookup yields CDR1 LNHDA and CDR2 SQIVND (reference sequence). The CDR3 extends over 15 amino acids. The V and J ends lost 4 bases and 1 base respectively, with 13 bases between them. The CDR3 protein is CASSRALKGNTEAFF. DNA for the CDR3: TGTGCCAGTAGTAGGGCACTTAAAGGGAACACTGAAGCTTTCTTT.

The chain joins TRBV6-1 to TRBJ1-5; 7 nucleotides line up with TRBD1. CDR1 and CDR2 (germline): MNHNS, SASEGT. This CDR3 contains 15 residues. Losses at the gene ends were 3 bases for V and 3 bases for J; bases not matched to a gene: 5. CDR3 in DNA: TGTGCCAGCAGTGACCAACAGGGGAACAATCAGCCCCAGCATTTT. Translation: CASSDQQGNNQPQHF.

CDR3 DNA: TGTGCAAGTCGCTTCAGCGTTACGAGGCGAGGGGGCGAGCAGTACTTC. It codes for CASRFSVTRRGGEQYF. The rearrangement links TRBV12-2 to TRBJ2-7; TRBD1 reflects the table's D call only, with no check against the DNA. TRBV12-2 represents a pseudogene. This CDR3 comprises 16 residues.

The V call is TRBV3-1 (or the pseudogene TRBV3-2), the J call TRBJ2-1; 13 bases line up with TRBD2. Trimming at V came to 10 bases and at J to 8 bases, leaving 5 bases not matched to a gene. Germline values: CDR1 LGHDT, CDR2 YNNKEL (reference sequence). This CDR3 contains 13 residues. The CDR3 DNA reads TGTGCCATCCGGACTAGCGGGAGCGATGAGCAGTTCTTC. This gives the protein CAIRTSGSDEQFF.

The chain uses TRBV29-1 and TRBJ2-7; perhaps TRBD2 as D (5 bases). Germline CDR1 is SQVTM and CDR2 is ANQGSEA. V was shortened by 4 bases and J by 2 bases, with 15 bases between the two germline ends. This CDR3 spans 14 amino acids. CDR3 loop: CSVAAVAGPYEQYF. In DNA form, the CDR3 reads TGCAGCGTTGCGGCGGTTGCGGGCCCCTACGAGCAGTACTTC.

The J gene is TRBJ2-1, the V gene TRBV24-1, with D possibly matching TRBD1 (6 bases). This CDR3 contains 17 residues. Between the trimmed V and J ends, which lost 1 base and 0 bases, there was a span of 12 bases. Germline CDR1 KGHDR, CDR2 SFDVKD. CDR3 DNA sequence: TGTGCCACCAGTGATTTTAACAGGGCGAGCTCCTACAATGAGCAGTTCTTC. Amino acid sequence: CATSDFNRASSYNEQFF.

This clone was found once. The chain joins TRBV19 to TRBJ2-7; TRBD2 matches at 8 bases. The CDR3 extends over 15 amino acids. Germline values: CDR1 LNHDA, CDR2 SQIVND (reference sequence). The J segment lost 3 bases and the V segment lost 3 bases, leaving 7 bases of the junction unmatched. The CDR3 DNA reads as TGTGCCAGTAGTATTGCGGCCACTAGCGGCTACGAGCAGTACTTC. This translates into CASSIAATSGYEQYF.

The chain's CDR3 is CASSIAARGSGANVLTF. DNA of the CDR3: TGTGCCAGTAGTATCGCAGCGAGAGGGTCGGGGGCCAACGTCCTGACTTTC. The genes are TRBV19 and TRBJ2-6; D may be TRBD2 (5 bases). V shed 3 bases and J shed 4 bases, with 16 bases lying between them. Germline loops: CDR1 LNHDA, CDR2 SQIVND (reference sequence). The CDR3 loop spans 17 amino acids.

The chain links TRBV5-1 to TRBJ1-4, with no clear D. V was clipped by 1 base and J by 5 bases, with 12 bases between them. Germline V gives CDR1 SGHRS, CDR2 YFSETQ. This CDR3 spans 15 amino acids. CDR3 sequence reads: CASSLRTSSNEKLFF. Here the CDR3 DNA reads TGCGCCAGCAGCTTGCGAACCAGTTCCAATGAAAAACTGTTTTTT.

The V and J genes are TRBV18 and TRBJ2-2; 7 bases fit TRBD2. This CDR3 spans 12 amino acids. Losses at the gene ends were 8 bases for V and 5 bases for J; bases not matched to a gene: 2. Germline V lookup: CDR1 KGHSH, CDR2 LQKENI. For the CDR3, the DNA is TGTGCCAGCCCGCGGGAGACCGGGGAGCTGTTTTTT. Protein: CASPRETGELFF.

V usage is TRBV3-1 (or the pseudogene TRBV3-2) and J usage is TRBJ1-3; no firm D call. With 1 base removed from V and 7 bases from J, the gap between germline ends came to 5 bases. Germline V gives CDR1 LGHDT, CDR2 YNNKEL (reference sequence). CDR3 length equals 12 residues. CDR3 sequence: CASSQAGNTIYF. The DNA for the CDR3 is TGTGCCAGCAGCCAAGCCGGGAACACCATATATTTT.

This sequence joins TRBV7-9 and TRBJ1-3; D unclear. Germline CDR1 and CDR2: SEHNR and FQNEAQ (reference sequence). Trimming removed 1 base at V and 4 bases at J, with 17 bases between. The CDR3 loop spans 17 amino acids. CDR3: CASSLDASPSGGNTIYF. DNA of the CDR3: TGTGCCAGCAGCTTAGACGCCAGTCCTTCAGGCGGAAACACCATATATTTT.

The chain combines TRBV5-6 with TRBJ2-7, with a possible D match to TRBD1 (5 bases). Germline values: CDR1 SGHDT, CDR2 YYEEEE. CDR3 length: 15 residues. V was cut by 1 base and J by 5 bases, with 16 bases left in between. DNA of the CDR3: TGTGCCAGCAGCTTGTTCTCGGTCAGGGATGACGAGCAGTACTTC. It specifies CASSLFSVRDDEQYF.

V and J are TRBV5-1 and TRBJ2-2; tentative D call: TRBD2 (6 bases). V was pared by 0 bases and J by 0 bases, with 9 bases between. The CDR3 spans 16 residues. The germline V gene has CDR1 SGHRS and CDR2 YFSETQ. The CDR3, as DNA: TGCGCCAGCAGCTTGGAAGTAGCGGCGAACACCGGGGAGCTGTTTTTT. Translating it yields CASSLEVAANTGELFF.